The 16 T cell receptor beta chains below were found in one sample sequenced in a study of shared clonotypes between healthy human individuals. Clones were read by immunoSEQ multiplex PCR, and TCRdb kept only the in-frame ones, dropping some. The repertoire holds about 2.1 million clones, with roughly 93% as singletons. As defined, naive CD8 cells were CD45RO-negative and positively selected for CCR7, with terminally differentiated effector memory CD45RA+ cells excluded. Material: naive CD8+ T cells from PBMCs. These receptors were taken from a man younger than 35 in good health. Some clones in this sample may be carry-over from other donors' samples.

The rearrangement joins TRBV29-1 to TRBJ1-1; TRBD1 matches at 7 bases. After removal of 7 bases from V and 6 bases from J, the junction contained 8 bases not matched to a gene. The length of the CDR3 is 12 residues. Germline V gene sequence: CDR1 SQVTM, CDR2 ANQGSEA. CDR3 DNA sequence: TGCAGCGCCATGGGGACAGCCCCTGAAGCTTTCTTT. It encodes CSAMGTAPEAFF.

V is TRBV6-5 and J is TRBJ2-7; 10 bases align to TRBD1. Trimming took 8 bases from V and 7 from J; bases not matched to a gene: 11. The CDR3 totals 14 residues. The germline V gene has CDR1 MNHEY and CDR2 SVGAGI. CDR3 nucleotides: TGTGCCAGCGGCTTGGACAGGGGGACGAGTGAGCAGTACTTC. This codes for CASGLDRGTSEQYF.

This clone was seen only once. V gene TRBV4-3 combines with J gene TRBJ1-4, with D perhaps matching TRBD1 (6 bases). Germline values: CDR1 LGHNA, CDR2 YSLEER. CDR3 length equals 15 residues. With 1 base removed from V and 9 bases from J, the gap between germline ends came to 15 bases. CDR3 residues: CASSQVRDTAQKLFF. The CDR3 bases are TGCGCCAGCAGCCAAGTCCGGGACACCGCCCAAAAACTGTTTTTT.

The V and J genes are TRBV9 and TRBJ1-3; D gene ambiguous. The V end lost 4 bases, the J end lost 2 bases, and 13 bases lay between the germline ends. This CDR3 contains 15 residues. Germline CDR1 and CDR2: SGDLS and YYNGEE. CDR3 in amino acids: CASSLRTAPGNTIYF. In DNA form, the CDR3 reads TGTGCCAGCAGCCTTAGGACCGCGCCTGGAAACACCATATATTTT.

In the case of this clone: The same CDR3 arises from other DNA sequences in this sample as well. The CDR3 DNA sequence: TGTGCCAGCAGTGAAGAGCGGGAGGGCTCCTACGAGCAGTACTTC. Translated, it gives CASSEEREGSYEQYF. The V call is TRBV2, the J call TRBJ2-7; 10 nucleotides match TRBD2. Germline values: CDR1 SNHLY, CDR2 FYNNEI. Trimming removed 1 base from V and 0 bases from J; junction bases left unmatched: 0. The CDR3 sequence is 15 residues long.

Comments on this clone: The same CDR3 arises from other DNA sequences in this sample as well. The chain carries TRBV9 and TRBJ2-7; D may correspond to TRBD1 or TRBD2 (5 bases each). This CDR3 has 14 amino acids. V was pared by 0 bases and J by 2 bases, with 9 bases between. Germline CDR1 reads SGDLS; CDR2 reads YYNGEE. CDR3 region: CASSVGGAAYEQYF. In DNA form, the CDR3 reads TGTGCCAGCAGCGTAGGAGGGGCGGCCTACGAGCAGTACTTC.

V gene TRBV7-9 combines with J gene TRBJ1-1, with unresolved D. V was trimmed by 5 bases and J by 7 bases, leaving 11 bases between them. This CDR3 spans 12 amino acids. Germline CDR1 and CDR2: SEHNR and FQNEAQ (reference sequence). DNA of the CDR3: TGTGCCAGCAGCCCGACCGGGGTTGAAGCTTTCTTT. This gives the protein CASSPTGVEAFF.

A note on this clone: Other DNA sequences in the same sample also yield this CDR3. The chain couples TRBV5-6 to TRBJ2-7; 7 bases align to TRBD2. The V segment lost 4 bases and the J segment 2 bases; nucleotides outside the gene matches: 3. The CDR3 sequence is 13 residues long. Germline loops: CDR1 SGHDT, CDR2 YYEEEE. The CDR3 nucleotides are TGTGCCAGCAGCGGGGGGGGACCCTACGAGCAGTACTTC. This gives the protein CASSGGGPYEQYF.

The V and J genes are TRBV19 and TRBJ2-2; D is unclear. The V end lost 3 bases, the J end lost 6 bases, and 14 bases lay between the germline ends. The CDR3 covers 15 residues. Germline V lookup: CDR1 LNHDA, CDR2 SQIVND (reference sequence). The DNA for the CDR3 is TGTGCCAGTAGTATGGGCCAGATCGGCGCCGGGGAGCTGTTTTTT. As protein: CASSMGQIGAGELFF.

The rearrangement uses TRBV27 and TRBJ2-3; the D is unclear. The CDR3 has 14 residues. V lost 8 bases and J lost 2, with 14 bases in between. Germline CDR1 MNHEY, CDR2 SMNVEV (reference sequence). The CDR3 protein is CASGDTSPTDTQYF. The CDR3 coding sequence is TGTGCCAGCGGAGACACCAGCCCCACAGATACGCAGTATTTT.

The chain employs TRBV28 and TRBJ2-7; D is perhaps TRBD1 (6 bases). V was cut by 8 bases and J by 4 bases, with 24 bases left in between. The CDR3 extends over 16 amino acids. Germline assignment: CDR1 MDHEN and CDR2 SYDVKM. CDR3 nucleotides: TGTGCCAGCCGGCTTCACAGGGCTCCCCCTCTTTACGAGCAGTACTTC. This codes for CASRLHRAPPLYEQYF. The complete variable domain, with remaining parts taken from reference TRBV28 and TRBJ2-7, reads DVKVTQSSRYLVKRTGEKVFLECVQDMDHENMFWYRQDPGLGLRLIYFSYDVKMKEKGDIPEGYSVSREKKERFSLILESASTNQTSMYLCASRLHRAPPLYEQYFGPGTRLTVT.

The V and J genes are TRBV28 and TRBJ1-2, with 9 positions matching TRBD1. CDR1 MDHEN and CDR2 SYDVKM come from the germline V gene. The CDR3 totals 18 residues. V lost 6 bases, J lost 8 bases, and 22 bases stayed unmatched. The chain's CDR3 is CASSLGRWYRDRELGYTF. The CDR3 DNA sequence: TGTGCCAGCAGCTTAGGAAGGTGGTACCGGGACAGGGAATTAGGCTACACCTTC.

The rearrangement joins TRBV27 to TRBJ2-3; D is perhaps TRBD1 or TRBD2 (6 bases each). The CDR3 covers 15 residues. Germline V lookup: CDR1 MNHEY, CDR2 SMNVEV (reference sequence). Trimming removed 6 bases from V and 0 bases from J, with 13 bases in between. The CDR3 bases are TGTGCCAGCAGCCTAGGGGGGTTTAGCACAGATACGCAGTATTTT. Amino acids: CASSLGGFSTDTQYF.

The chain uses TRBV7-8 and TRBJ1-5; no firm D call. CDR1 SGHVS and CDR2 FQNEAQ come from the germline V gene. Deletions cut 7 bases from V and 6 bases from J, with 19 bases between. This CDR3 spans 15 amino acids. CDR3 bases: TGTGCCAGCATCGCCGGACGGGATTTGTTTCAGCCCCAGCATTTT. Amino acid sequence: CASIAGRDLFQPQHF.

This clone was observed a handful of times. This chain uses TRBV10-2 with TRBJ1-1; D unclear. V was clipped by 10 bases and J by 5 bases, with 17 bases between them. The length of the CDR3 is 13 residues. The germline CDR1 and CDR2 sequences are WSHSY and SAAADI. Written as DNA, the CDR3 is TGCGCCATCACAGAATGGGGTCGGACTGAAGCTTTCTTT. Residues: CAITEWGRTEAFF.

The chain is built from TRBV7-3 and TRBJ1-5; no reliable D call. Deletions cut 4 bases from V and 3 bases from J, with 16 bases between. This CDR3 spans 16 amino acids. Germline V gene data show CDR1 as SGHTA and CDR2 as FQGTGA. CDR3 sequence: CASSSTGIALNQPQHF. The CDR3 bases are TGTGCCAGCAGCTCGACCGGGATCGCCCTCAATCAGCCCCAGCATTTT.